The 12 T cell receptor beta chains given below trace back to one sample, sequenced in a study of CD8 T cells in ankylosing spondylitis. Study-level results: Ankylosing spondylitis blood appeared to be characterized by a TCR beta motif of fewer than ten highly homologous variants.

The antigens for these receptors are not known. MiXCR, applied by TCRdb to the 5' RACE reads, yields one record per CDR3 protein. The sample lists some 330,000 distinct CDR3 sequences, around 7.6% occurring once. Sequenced: blood, either unsorted or a sorted T cell fraction (not recorded which). These receptors all stem from a male donor with ankylosing spondylitis.

There are many counts of this clonotype. This chain links TRBV5-1 with TRBJ2-1; 11 nucleotides match TRBD2. The CDR3 has 17 residues. V was clipped by 3 bases and J by 4 bases; unmatched bases: 9. In germline, CDR1 is SGHRS, CDR2 YFSETQ. The CDR3 DNA reads as TGCGCCAGCAGCTCCCGTCAACTAGCGGGAGCTTACAATGAGCAGTTCTTC. Its translation: CASSSRQLAGAYNEQFF.

This clonotype was seen repeatedly, ten times or more. The chain employs TRBV12-3 or TRBV12-4 and TRBJ1-2; 12 bases fit TRBD1. J lost 4 bases, V lost 5 bases, and 8 bases had no gene match. CDR3 length equals 16 residues. The CDR3 DNA reads as TGTGCCAGCAGTCTGACCGGGACAGGGGGCAGCTATGGCTACACCTTC. Translating gives CASSLTGTGGSYGYTF.

This clonotype was counted only a few times. The rearrangement joins TRBV5-1 to TRBJ2-2; a weak D match, TRBD2 (6 bases). Per the germline V gene, CDR1 is SGHRS and CDR2 is YFSETQ. CDR3 size: 16 residues. V shed 1 base and J shed 3 bases, with 13 bases lying between them. The CDR3 DNA reads as TGCGCCAGCAGCTTGTCACCCGGCGGGGACACCGGGGAGCTGTTTTTT. As protein: CASSLSPGGDTGELFF.

This clonotype was detected only a few times. The chain employs TRBV12-3 or TRBV12-4 and TRBJ2-1, with 7 bases that match TRBD2. The CDR3 contains 14 residues. Losses at the gene ends were 2 bases for V and 10 bases for J; bases not matched to a gene: 8. The chain's CDR3 is CASSLLRLAEEQFF. The DNA of the CDR3 is TGTGCCAGCAGTTTATTGCGTCTAGCGGAAGAGCAGTTCTTC.

This clonotype was seen a few times. The chain is built from TRBV5-6 and TRBJ2-1; D not certain. The CDR3 is 16 residues long. CDR1 and CDR2 (germline): SGHDT, YYEEEE. The V gene lost 4 bases and the J gene lost 0 bases, with 14 bases spanning the gap. The CDR3 here is CASSTPTLSSYNEQFF. CDR3 bases: TGTGCCAGCAGCACACCGACTCTTAGCTCCTACAATGAGCAGTTCTTC.

This clonotype came up many times. V is TRBV6-1 and J is TRBJ2-6; the D gene is possibly TRBD1 (5 bases). Trimming cost V 4 bases and J 0 bases, with 7 bases left between them. The CDR3 contains 15 residues. CDR1 MNHNS and CDR2 SASEGT come from the germline V gene. The CDR3 here is CASSGQYSGANVLTF. In DNA, the CDR3 is TGTGCCAGCAGTGGACAGTACTCTGGGGCCAACGTCCTGACTTTC.

This clonotype was seen a handful of times. The chain has TRBV6-1 and TRBJ2-1; 12 nucleotides agree with TRBD1. The V and J ends lost 6 bases and 4 bases, in that order; junction bases with no gene match: 7. The CDR3 contains 16 residues. The germline gives CDR1 MNHNS, CDR2 SASEGT. The CDR3 reads CASRGQGAGPYNEQFF. CDR3 in DNA: TGTGCCAGCAGGGGACAGGGGGCGGGTCCTTACAATGAGCAGTTCTTC.

V is TRBV7-2 and J is TRBJ2-3; TRBD2 aligns across 9 bases. The germline V gene encodes CDR1 SGHTA and CDR2 FQGNSA. The CDR3 spans 16 residues. With 3 bases clipped from V and 2 bases from J, the junction kept 6 bases outside the gene matches. The CDR3 DNA reads TGTGCCAGCAGCTTGGCGGGGGGGCGGACCACAGATACGCAGTATTTT. Amino acid sequence: CASSLAGGRTTDTQYF.

This clonotype was seen many times. V is TRBV20-1 and J is TRBJ2-1; TRBD2 might be the D (5 bases). The V gene's germline CDR1 is DFQATT and CDR2 SNEGSKA (reference sequence). V dropped 3 bases and J dropped 0 bases, with 9 bases sitting between them. This CDR3 spans 14 amino acids. The CDR3 region is CSARRGNSYNEQFF. CDR3 nucleotides: TGCAGTGCTAGGAGAGGGAACTCCTACAATGAGCAGTTCTTC.

The gene calls are TRBV5-1 and TRBJ2-5; D call uncertain. Germline CDR1 reads SGHRS; CDR2 reads YFSETQ. V was cut by 0 bases and J by 5 bases, with 11 bases left in between. This CDR3 is built from 14 residues. In DNA, the CDR3 is TGCGCCAGCAGCTTGGAATCCGTACGGGAGACCCAGTACTTC. Its translation: CASSLESVRETQYF. Drawing the rest from reference TRBV5-1 and TRBJ2-5, the complete variable domain is KAGVTQTPRYLIKTRGQQVTLSCSPISGHRSVSWYQQTPGQGLQFLFEYFSETQRNKGNFPGRFSGRQFSNSRSEMNVSTLELGDSALYLCASSLESVRETQYFGPGTRLLVL.

J is TRBJ2-3 and V is TRBV20-1; weak D call: TRBD1 (5 bases). Trimming took 3 bases from V and 3 from J, leaving 16 bases between them. The CDR3 extends over 15 amino acids. CDR1 DFQATT and CDR2 SNEGSKA come from the germline V gene (reference sequence). CDR3: CSASRTSDPTDTQYF. The CDR3 region has the DNA TGCAGTGCTAGTCGGACAAGCGACCCGACAGATACGCAGTATTTT.

This clonotype has just a few counts. The V and J genes are TRBV4-1 and TRBJ1-5; D may be TRBD1 (6 bases). Germline V CDR1 and CDR2: MGHRA, YSYEKL. The CDR3 is 16 amino acids. V was cut by 4 bases and J by 3 bases, with 16 bases left in between. This CDR3 reads CASSPRDITVNQPQHF. DNA of the CDR3: TGCGCCAGCAGCCCCCGGGACATTACGGTCAATCAGCCCCAGCATTTT.